The sequence of this T cell receptor (beta chain) was determined in a study of T cells in Graves' hyperthyroidism and ophthalmopathy. In this sample, this clonotype turned up many times. Its specificity is not known. V shed 1 base and J shed 2 bases, with 11 bases lying between them. CDR1 and CDR2 from the germline V gene are MGHDK and SYGVNS. This CDR3 contains 15 residues. Template material for amplifying TCR beta CDR3 regions consisted of RNA transcripts. Carried out on the TCR CDR3, a first-round RT-PCR used the HTBI primer set. TCRdb redid the calling of the multiplex PCR reads with MiXCR, one entry per CDR3 protein. The table includes hundreds of thousands of distinct CDR3 sequences, about 19% detected once. Findings of the study overall: Progression to ophthalmopathy was predicted a median of roughly 6.6 months early.

The patients, who ranged from 18 to 65 in age, presented with newly diagnosed hyperthyroidism lasting under 2 months. Lactation, pregnancy, other autoimmune disease or uncontrolled infection led to exclusion of patients. The V call is TRBV25-1, the J call TRBJ1-2; D remains ambiguous. The specimen was blood. The sequence derives from a woman between 18 and 30 years old with Graves' hyperthyroidism. The CDR3 region is CASSELSGVNYGYTF. In nucleotides, the CDR3 is TGTGCCAGCAGTGAATTATCCGGGGTCAACTATGGCTACACCTTC.